One sample yielded the 11 T cell receptor beta chains listed below, sequenced in a study of blood T cell repertoires in COVID-19. Assay used: immunoSEQ multiplex PCR; TCRdb lists only in-frame clones, some missing. The table shows approximately 99,000 clones, with 88% occurring only once. Sequencing was carried out using peripheral blood. Receptor source: a human donor in a cohort sampled during active COVID-19.

The chain carries TRBV5-1 and TRBJ2-7, with TRBD2 as a possible D gene (5 bases). Deletions cut 4 bases from V and 2 bases from J, with 13 bases between. The CDR3 covers 14 residues. Germline V gene sequence: CDR1 SGHRS, CDR2 YFSETQ. The CDR3 DNA reads as TGCGCCAGCAGCCCCCGGGATGGCCCCTACGAGCAGTACTTC. Translated: CASSPRDGPYEQYF.

CDR3 nucleotide sequence: TGTGCCAGCTCACTCGGGACTCCCGCGGATGGTGAAAAACTGTTTTTT. This encodes CASSLGTPADGEKLFF. J is TRBJ1-4 and V is TRBV18, with D tentatively TRBD1 (5 bases). Looked up from germline, CDR1 is KGHSH and CDR2 is LQKENI. The CDR3 has 16 residues. The ends were cut back, 4 bases at V and 7 bases at J, with 19 bases in the middle.

The chain recombines TRBV7-9 with TRBJ1-4, with a tentative D call TRBD1 (6 bases). The CDR3 spans 16 residues. CDR1 and CDR2 from the germline V gene are SEHNR and FQNEAQ (reference sequence). V was trimmed by 3 bases and J by 0 bases, leaving 11 bases between them. The CDR3 coding sequence is TGTGCCAGCAGCTTGCAGGGGCGAGCAACTAATGAAAAACTGTTTTTT. Translation: CASSLQGRATNEKLFF.

This CDR3 is CASSYDGRGYQPQHF. CDR3 coding DNA: TGTGCCAGCAGCTATGACGGAAGGGGATATCAGCCCCAGCATTTT. The J gene is TRBJ1-5, the V gene TRBV28; maybe TRBD1 (5 bases). Germline V gene data show CDR1 as MDHEN and CDR2 as SYDVKM. V was clipped by 6 bases and J by 5 bases, with 17 bases between them. The CDR3 has 15 residues.

V is TRBV7-2 and J is TRBJ2-2, with 7 bases aligning to TRBD2. The germline V gene encodes CDR1 SGHTA and CDR2 FQGNSA. V was pared by 5 bases and J by 1 base, with 7 bases of the junction left unmatched. The CDR3 is 16 amino acids. This CDR3 is CASSAAGGGNTGELFF. DNA for the CDR3: TGTGCCAGCAGCGCGGCTGGGGGGGGGAACACCGGGGAGCTGTTTTTT. The whole variable domain, remainder taken from reference TRBV7-2 and TRBJ2-2, is GAGVSQSPSNKVTEKGKDVELRCDPISGHTALYWYRQSLGQGLEFLIYFQGNSAPDKSGLPSDRFSAERTGGSVSTLTIQRTQQEDSAVYLCASSAAGGGNTGELFFGEGSRLTVL.

The chain recombines TRBV6-5 with TRBJ2-7; D is undetermined. V lost 8 bases, J lost 3 bases, and 5 bases lay in between. The germline CDR1 and CDR2 sequences are MNHEY and SVGAGI. The length of the CDR3 is 10 residues. This chain's CDR3 is CASAVYEQYF. The CDR3 bases are TGTGCCAGCGCAGTCTACGAGCAGTACTTC.

The chain links TRBV5-6 to TRBJ1-1, with D perhaps TRBD1 (5 bases). This CDR3 is built from 13 residues. V lost 3 bases and J lost 5, with 11 bases in between. Germline V gene sequence: CDR1 SGHDT, CDR2 YYEEEE. CDR3 sequence: CASSYGGWTEAFF. The CDR3 DNA is TGTGCCAGCAGCTACGGGGGGTGGACTGAAGCTTTCTTT.

The chain recombines TRBV30 with TRBJ2-1, with 9 bases identical to TRBD1. Germline values: CDR1 GTSNPN, CDR2 SVGIG (reference sequence). With V trimmed by 5 bases and J by 9 bases, 8 bases remained unmatched. This CDR3 contains 13 residues. The chain's CDR3 is CAWAGTGNGEQFF. CDR3 nucleotide sequence: TGTGCCTGGGCCGGGACAGGGAACGGTGAGCAGTTCTTC.

The chain carries TRBV7-9 and TRBJ1-2; D remains unclear. Trimming took 7 bases from V and 0 from J, leaving 12 bases between them. The germline CDR1 and CDR2 sequences are SEHNR and FQNEAQ (reference sequence). The CDR3 runs 14 residues. The CDR3 nucleotides read TGTGCCAGCACCCTCACAGTTGCTAACTATGGCTACACCTTC. Translation gives CASTLTVANYGYTF.

This clone appeared a single time. The chain links TRBV19 to TRBJ2-7, with 9 bases that match TRBD2. V gave up 3 bases and J gave up 2 bases; unmatched junction bases: 5. Per the germline V gene, CDR1 is LNHDA and CDR2 is SQIVND (reference sequence). The CDR3 consists of 15 residues. The CDR3 DNA reads TGTGCCAGTAGTATCTATTCTAGCGGGGCCTACGAGCAGTACTTC. Amino acid sequence: CASSIYSSGAYEQYF. The variable domain in full, with the rest retrieved from reference TRBV19 and TRBJ2-7, is DGGITQSPKYLFRKEGQNVTLSCEQNLNHDAMYWYRQDPGQGLRLIYYSQIVNDFQKGDIAEGYSVSREKKESFPLTVTSAQKNPTAFYLCASSIYSSGAYEQYFGPGTRLTVT.

The V call is TRBV5-1, the J call TRBJ2-1; the match to TRBD1 covers 10 bases. The CDR3 extends over 14 amino acids. The germline CDR1 and CDR2 sequences are SGHRS and YFSETQ. Trimming at V came to 5 bases and at J to 8 bases, leaving 7 bases not matched to a gene. The chain's CDR3 is CASSAGQGDDEQFF. CDR3 coding DNA: TGCGCCAGCAGTGCTGGACAGGGGGACGATGAGCAGTTCTTC.